A single sample gave rise to the 27 T cell receptor beta chains below, sequenced in a study of blood T cell repertoires in COVID-19. The repertoire was sequenced with immunoSEQ multiplex PCR; TCRdb's copy has only in-frame clones and lacks some. Of 110,000 to 150,000 clones in the sample, 86% were seen once. Specimen: peripheral blood. The source of these receptors is a woman between 55 and 75 years old with acute or convalescent COVID-19.

The genes are TRBV9 and TRBJ2-7, with a weak D call TRBD2 (6 bases). The CDR3 has 16 residues. The germline V gene encodes CDR1 SGDLS and CDR2 YYNGEE. The germline V and J ends were trimmed by 3 bases and 2 bases, with 18 bases remaining between them. In DNA form, the CDR3 reads TGTGCCAGCAGCGGGGGAAGGAGGGAAAACCCCTACGAGCAGTACTTC. Its protein is CASSGGRRENPYEQYF.

CDR3 nucleotides: TGTGCCAGCAAGTTTTCCCCTAACAGGGGGGATCAGCCCCAGCATTTT. The encoded protein is CASKFSPNRGDQPQHF. The genes are TRBV28 and TRBJ1-5, with TRBD1 matching 8 bases. The CDR3 totals 16 residues. Trimming at V came to 7 bases and at J to 5 bases, leaving 13 bases not matched to a gene. Germline CDR1 MDHEN, CDR2 SYDVKM.

The genes are TRBV7-9 and TRBJ2-5; no firm D call. Trimming took off 5 bases at V and 2 bases at J, with 12 bases between the two ends. The length of the CDR3 is 14 residues. Germline CDR1 and CDR2: SEHNR and FQNEAQ (reference sequence). The CDR3 nucleotides read TGTGCCAGCAGCCATGGGCCGTTACAAGAGACCCAGTACTTC. Amino acid sequence: CASSHGPLQETQYF.

This sequence joins TRBV28 and TRBJ1-1, with TRBD1 as a possible D gene (5 bases). Trimming pared 4 bases from V and 1 base from J, leaving 16 bases between. CDR1 is MDHEN, CDR2 SYDVKM, per germline. This CDR3 contains 16 residues. The CDR3 spells CASSSPSTDRNTEAFF. For the CDR3, the DNA is TGTGCCAGCAGTTCCCCAAGCACCGACAGGAACACTGAAGCTTTCTTT.

V usage is TRBV4-1 and J usage is TRBJ2-2, with a tentative D call TRBD1 (5 bases). CDR1 is MGHRA and CDR2 is YSYEKL in the germline V gene. V lost 5 bases to trimming and J lost 6 bases, with 10 bases between them. CDR3 length equals 13 residues. CDR3 residues: CASSTQGSGELFF. CDR3 sequence (DNA): TGCGCCAGCAGCACCCAGGGTTCCGGGGAGCTGTTTTTT.

This clone came up once. The CDR3 DNA follows: TGCGCCAGCAGACAGGGGTACGAGCAGTACTTC. Its protein product is CASRQGYEQYF. The chain couples TRBV10-2 to TRBJ2-7, with 7 bases fitting TRBD1. Losses at the gene ends were 6 bases for V and 4 bases for J; bases not matched to a gene: 0. From germline, CDR1 is WSHSY and CDR2 SAAADI. The CDR3 totals 11 residues.

The chain recombines TRBV18 with TRBJ1-2, with D possibly matching TRBD1 (6 bases). From germline, CDR1 is KGHSH and CDR2 LQKENI. The CDR3 runs to 13 residues. The ends were cut back, 3 bases at V and 2 bases at J, with 7 bases in the middle. CDR3 in DNA: TGTGCCAGCTCACCGGACAGCAACTATGGCTACACCTTC. This encodes CASSPDSNYGYTF.

The chain carries TRBV28 and TRBJ1-5; possibly TRBD1 for D (5 bases). The germline gives CDR1 MDHEN, CDR2 SYDVKM. V lost 10 bases to trimming and J lost 6 bases, with 22 bases between them. This CDR3 has 15 residues. The CDR3 loop is CATRQGGMGGQPQHF. The CDR3 DNA reads as TGTGCCACCAGGCAGGGAGGGATGGGGGGTCAGCCCCAGCATTTT.

This chain uses TRBV5-1 with TRBJ2-1, with TRBD2 identical over 7 bases. The CDR3 consists of 14 residues. The junction had 5 bases not matched to a gene; V was cut back by 0 bases and J by 8 bases. From germline, CDR1 is SGHRS and CDR2 YFSETQ. CDR3 bases: TGCGCCAGCAGCTTGGGACCGGGAGGCGATGAGCAGTTCTTC. Protein sequence: CASSLGPGGDEQFF.

This chain links TRBV7-9 with TRBJ1-2; 8 nucleotides match TRBD1. V gave up 5 bases and J gave up 4 bases; unmatched junction bases: 9. The CDR3 extends over 15 amino acids. CDR1 is SEHNR and CDR2 is FQNEAQ in the germline V gene (reference sequence). The CDR3 nucleotides read TGTGCCAGCAGCCATCCCCTGGACAGGGTCTATGGCTACACCTTC. It translates to CASSHPLDRVYGYTF.

There are a few counts of this clone. The sample carries other DNA sequences with the same CDR3. The chain links TRBV28 to TRBJ2-7; D not resolved. This CDR3 spans 11 amino acids. Germline-derived CDR1 and CDR2 are MDHEN and SYDVKM. Trimming stripped 3 bases from V and 3 bases from J, with 3 bases between. CDR3 in amino acids: CASSLRYEQYF. In nucleotides, the CDR3 is TGTGCCAGCAGTTTGCGCTACGAGCAGTACTTC.

V is TRBV30 and J is TRBJ1-2; 10 positions match TRBD1. Germline CDR1 is GTSNPN and CDR2 is SVGIG (reference sequence). J was trimmed by 0 bases and V by 0 bases; bases with no gene match: 10. The CDR3 totals 18 residues. In DNA, the CDR3 is TGTGCCTGGAGTGTGGGGACAGGGGCTAGGTATGCTAACTATGGCTACACCTTC. Amino acid sequence: CAWSVGTGARYANYGYTF.

The V gene is TRBV4-1, the J gene TRBJ2-4; D perhaps matches TRBD2 (5 bases). Germline values: CDR1 MGHRA, CDR2 YSYEKL. This CDR3 has 12 residues. Trimming removed 3 bases at V and 7 bases at J, with 7 bases between. CDR3 nucleotides: TGCGCCAGCAGCCACTCGGGGAACATTCAGTACTTC. Its protein is CASSHSGNIQYF.

V is TRBV6-5 and J is TRBJ2-7, with D tentatively TRBD1 (5 bases). This CDR3 contains 11 residues. V gave up 5 bases and J gave up 7 bases, with 9 bases separating them. The germline gives CDR1 MNHEY, CDR2 SVGAGI. CDR3 DNA sequence: TGTGCCAGCAGTCAGGGTGGGGAGCAGTACTTC. Its translation: CASSQGGEQYF.

The chain combines TRBV28 with TRBJ2-5; TRBD1 might be the D (5 bases). V gave up 1 base and J gave up 1 base, with 10 bases separating them. CDR1 and CDR2 from the germline V gene are MDHEN and SYDVKM. CDR3 length: 15 residues. The CDR3 spells CASSLYPGSQETQYF. The DNA of the CDR3 is TGTGCCAGCAGTTTATACCCAGGGTCCCAAGAGACCCAGTACTTC.

The gene calls are TRBV5-1 and TRBJ1-1, with D perhaps TRBD1 (5 bases). The CDR3 totals 12 residues. Trimming cost V 4 bases and J 5 bases, with 9 bases left between them. Germline CDR1 reads SGHRS; CDR2 reads YFSETQ. The CDR3 region has the DNA TGCGCCAGCAGCCCCCAGGGTACTGAAGCTTTCTTT. Amino acids: CASSPQGTEAFF.

The chain carries TRBV10-3 and TRBJ1-1; D is unresolved. The CDR3 runs to 15 residues. V gave up 4 bases and J gave up 0 bases, with 12 bases separating them. The V gene's germline CDR1 is ENHRY and CDR2 SYGVKD. The CDR3 spells CAISVGLRMNTEAFF. In DNA form, the CDR3 reads TGTGCCATCAGTGTTGGGCTAAGGATGAACACTGAAGCTTTCTTT.

This chain links TRBV3-1 (or the pseudogene TRBV3-2) with TRBJ2-5, with TRBD2 as a possible D gene (6 bases). CDR1 is LGHDT and CDR2 is YNNKEL in the germline V gene (reference sequence). Deletions cut 6 bases from V and 2 bases from J, with 19 bases between. The CDR3 runs to 16 residues. The CDR3 DNA follows: TGTGCCAGCAGTCGCTCTGGGGGGACGGGACAAGAGACCCAGTACTTC. As protein: CASSRSGGTGQETQYF.

The chain recombines TRBV7-2 with TRBJ2-1, with 15 bases that match TRBD2. The CDR3 length is 17 residues. Germline-derived CDR1 and CDR2 are SGHTA and FQGNSA. Trimming cost V 1 base and J 12 bases; bases outside gene matches: 10. Here the CDR3 reads CASSLGQGLAGGKGQFF. In DNA form, the CDR3 reads TGTGCCAGCAGCTTAGGTCAAGGACTAGCGGGGGGGAAAGGGCAGTTCTTC. Complete variable domain (other parts from reference TRBV7-2 and TRBJ2-1): GAGVSQSPSNKVTEKGKDVELRCDPISGHTALYWYRQSLGQGLEFLIYFQGNSAPDKSGLPSDRFSAERTGGSVSTLTIQRTQQEDSAVYLCASSLGQGLAGGKGQFFGPGTRLTVL.

The V call is TRBV2, the J call TRBJ2-7, with TRBD2 matching over 8 bases. With 1 base clipped from V and 4 bases from J, the junction kept 3 bases outside the gene matches. The CDR3 sequence is 14 residues long. Germline values: CDR1 SNHLY, CDR2 FYNNEI. DNA for the CDR3: TGTGCCAGCAGTGAAGAAGCGGGGGCATACGAGCAGTACTTC. It encodes CASSEEAGAYEQYF.

The V and J genes are TRBV11-2 and TRBJ2-3; D is perhaps TRBD1 (5 bases). Germline CDR1 and CDR2: SGHAT and FQNNGV. Trimming cost V 0 bases and J 4 bases, with 14 bases left between them. The CDR3 length is 16 residues. This chain's CDR3 is CASSLDLGVRSDTQYF. The CDR3 DNA reads as TGTGCCAGCAGCTTAGATTTAGGGGTCAGGTCAGATACGCAGTATTTT.

J is TRBJ1-5 and V is TRBV6-6; 7 bases fit TRBD1. The germline gives CDR1 MNHNY, CDR2 SVGAGI (reference sequence). The CDR3 is made up of 15 amino acids. The trim removed 0 bases at V and 4 bases at J, leaving 3 bases unmatched. The CDR3 loop is CASSYSNRGNQPQHF. The DNA of the CDR3 is TGTGCCAGCAGTTACTCGAACAGGGGTAATCAGCCCCAGCATTTT.

The DNA of the CDR3 is TGTGCCAGCAGCCAAGGCAGGGGCTATGGCTACACCTTC. Translation: CASSQGRGYGYTF. J is TRBJ1-2 and V is TRBV14; perhaps TRBD1 as D (6 bases). V was trimmed by 1 base and J by 4 bases, leaving 7 bases between them. The CDR3 is 13 residues long. Germline CDR1 is SGHDN and CDR2 is FVKESK.

The chain employs TRBV20-1 and TRBJ2-7; TRBD1 matches 7 bases. The CDR3 extends over 14 amino acids. Looked up from germline, CDR1 is DFQATT and CDR2 is SNEGSKA (reference sequence). With V trimmed by 6 bases and J by 4 bases, 12 bases remained unmatched. CDR3 in amino acids: CSASTGTALYEQYF. CDR3 DNA: TGCAGTGCCAGTACCGGGACAGCCCTATACGAGCAGTACTTC.

This clone was recorded a few times. The chain is built from TRBV19 and TRBJ1-5; the match to TRBD1 covers 9 bases. The CDR3 has 16 residues. V lost 4 bases to trimming and J lost 6 bases; unmatched junction nucleotides: 10. Germline CDR1 and CDR2: LNHDA and SQIVND (reference sequence). CDR3 DNA: TGTGCCAGTAGTACAACAGGGGACAGGGAGTTTCAGCCCCAGCATTTT. Amino acid sequence: CASSTTGDREFQPQHF.

The chain has TRBV9 and TRBJ1-2, with unresolved D. The V and J ends lost 3 bases and 4 bases respectively, with 16 bases between them. This CDR3 is 15 amino acids long. Germline V lookup: CDR1 SGDLS, CDR2 YYNGEE. The CDR3 here is CASSAPQNSAYGYTF. The CDR3 DNA sequence: TGTGCCAGCAGCGCACCCCAGAACAGTGCCTATGGCTACACCTTC. Full variable domain (rest looked up from reference TRBV9 and TRBJ1-2): DSGVTQTPKHLITATGQRVTLRCSPRSGDLSVYWYQQSLDQGLQFLIQYYNGEERAKGNILERFSAQQFPDLHSELNLSSLELGDSALYFCASSAPQNSAYGYTFGSGTRLTVV.

V usage is TRBV20-1 and J usage is TRBJ2-1; 9 bases are a match to TRBD1. With V trimmed by 3 bases and J by 6 bases, 6 bases remained unmatched. Looked up from germline, CDR1 is DFQATT and CDR2 is SNEGSKA (reference sequence). The CDR3 runs to 14 residues. This CDR3 is CSASGTGKFNEQFF. The CDR3 DNA reads as TGCAGTGCTAGTGGGACAGGGAAGTTCAATGAGCAGTTCTTC.